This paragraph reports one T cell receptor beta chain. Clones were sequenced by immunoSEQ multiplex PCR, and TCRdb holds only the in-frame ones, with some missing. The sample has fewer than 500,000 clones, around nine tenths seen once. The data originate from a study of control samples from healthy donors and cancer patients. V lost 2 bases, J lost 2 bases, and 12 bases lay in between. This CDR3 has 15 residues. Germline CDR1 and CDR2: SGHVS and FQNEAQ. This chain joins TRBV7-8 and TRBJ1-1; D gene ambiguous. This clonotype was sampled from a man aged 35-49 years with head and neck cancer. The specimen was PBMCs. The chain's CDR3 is CASSLRGPLNTEAFF. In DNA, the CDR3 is TGTGCCAGCAGCTTAAGAGGACCCCTTAACACTGAAGCTTTCTTT.